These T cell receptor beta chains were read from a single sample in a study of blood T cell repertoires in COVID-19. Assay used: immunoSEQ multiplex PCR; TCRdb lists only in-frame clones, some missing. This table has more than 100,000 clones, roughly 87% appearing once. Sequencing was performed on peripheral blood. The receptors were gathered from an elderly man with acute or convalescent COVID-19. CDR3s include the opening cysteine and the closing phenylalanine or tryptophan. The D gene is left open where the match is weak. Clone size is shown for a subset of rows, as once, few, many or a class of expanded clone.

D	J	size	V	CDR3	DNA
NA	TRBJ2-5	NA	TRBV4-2	CASSPDYTQETQYF	TGTGCCAGCAGTCCGGACTATACCCAAGAGACCCAGTACTTC
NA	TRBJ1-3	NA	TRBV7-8	CASSLLSGQNSGNTIYF	TGTGCCAGCAGCTTGCTGTCTGGACAGAACTCTGGAAACACCATATATTTT
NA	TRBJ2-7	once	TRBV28	CASSLGGSGSYEQYF	TGTGCCAGCAGTTTAGGTGGCAGCGGCTCCTACGAGCAGTACTTC
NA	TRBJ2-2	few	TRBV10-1	CASSELGQANTGELFF	TGCGCCAGCAGTGAACTAGGGCAGGCGAACACCGGGGAGCTGTTTTTT
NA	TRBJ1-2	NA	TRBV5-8	CASSFKNYGYTF	TGTGCCAGCAGCTTTAAAAACTATGGCTACACCTTC
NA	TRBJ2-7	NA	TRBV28	CASSLAGIGGQYF	TGTGCCAGCAGTTTGGCGGGGATTGGGGGGCAGTACTTC
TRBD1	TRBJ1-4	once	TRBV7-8	CASSKDRAYEKLFF	TGTGCCAGCAGCAAGGACAGGGCCTATGAAAAACTGTTTTTT
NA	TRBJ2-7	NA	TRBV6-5	CASSYSRATYEQYF	TGTGCCAGCAGTTACTCGAGGGCTACCTACGAGCAGTACTTC
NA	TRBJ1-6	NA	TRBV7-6	CASSSRDINSPLHF	TGTGCCAGCAGCTCCCGGGACATAAATTCACCCCTCCACTTT
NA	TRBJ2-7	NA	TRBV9	CASSVDGRGPYEQYF	TGTGCCAGCAGCGTAGATGGCAGGGGTCCCTACGAGCAGTACTTC
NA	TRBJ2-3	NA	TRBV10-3	CAISERGGPTEGTDTQYF	TGTGCCATCAGTGAGAGGGGGGGCCCCACGGAGGGGACAGATACGCAGTATTTT
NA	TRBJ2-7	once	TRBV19	CARTAGKGRPYEQYF	TGTGCCAGGACCGCGGGGAAGGGCCGGCCTTACGAGCAGTACTTC
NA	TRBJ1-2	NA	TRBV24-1	CATSGNRDNQANYGYTF	TGTGCCACCAGTGGCAACCGGGACAACCAAGCTAACTATGGCTACACCTTC
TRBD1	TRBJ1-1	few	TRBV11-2	CASSLGVTGDEAFF	TGTGCCAGCAGCTTGGGAGTAACAGGGGATGAAGCTTTCTTT
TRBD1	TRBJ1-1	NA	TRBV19	CASSNRDRGLGAFF	TGTGCCAGTAGTAATCGGGACAGGGGGCTCGGAGCTTTCTTT
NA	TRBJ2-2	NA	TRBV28	CASTPGRASPTGELFF	TGTGCCAGCACCCCCGGGAGAGCCTCACCCACCGGGGAGCTGTTTTTT
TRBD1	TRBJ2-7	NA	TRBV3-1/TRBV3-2	CASSRGTGGNEQYF	TGTGCCAGCAGCCGAGGGACAGGGGGCAACGAGCAGTACTTC
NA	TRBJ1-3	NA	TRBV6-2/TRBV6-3	CASSWSGAGNTIYF	TGTGCCAGCAGTTGGTCGGGAGCTGGAAACACCATATATTTT
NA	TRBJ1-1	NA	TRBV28	CASSGGGRDTEAFF	TGTGCCAGCAGTGGGGGGGGTAGGGACACTGAAGCTTTCTTT
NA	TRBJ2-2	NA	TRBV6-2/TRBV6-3	CASSQQGNTGELFF	TGTGCCAGCAGCCAACAGGGGAACACCGGGGAGCTGTTTTTT
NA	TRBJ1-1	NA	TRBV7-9	CASSLLQSNTEAFF	TGTGCCAGCAGCTTATTACAGTCGAACACTGAAGCTTTCTTT
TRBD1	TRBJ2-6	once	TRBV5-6	CASSGPGQAGANVLTF	TGTGCCAGCAGCGGCCCGGGACAGGCCGGGGCCAACGTCCTGACTTTC
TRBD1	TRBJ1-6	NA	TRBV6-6	CASSRQGDSPLHF	TGTGCCAGCAGTAGACAGGGTGATTCACCCCTCCACTTT
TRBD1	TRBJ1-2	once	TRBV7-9	CASSPSKGDRGEDGYTF	TGTGCCAGCAGCCCCTCGAAGGGGGACAGGGGCGAAGATGGCTACACCTTC
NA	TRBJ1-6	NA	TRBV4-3	CASSQALSSYNSPLHF	TGCGCCAGCAGCCAAGCGCTGAGCTCCTATAATTCACCCCTCCACTTT
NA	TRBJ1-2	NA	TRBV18	CASSPPGGGANYGYTF	TGTGCCAGCTCACCACCTGGTGGCGGAGCTAACTATGGCTACACCTTC
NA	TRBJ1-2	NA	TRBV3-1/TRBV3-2	CASSQDKGLGYTF	TGTGCCAGCAGCCAGGACAAGGGTTTGGGCTACACCTTC
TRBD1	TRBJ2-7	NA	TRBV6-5	CASGDRAYSYEQYF	TGTGCCAGTGGGGACAGGGCATACTCCTACGAGCAGTACTTC
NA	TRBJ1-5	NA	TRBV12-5	CASGPDRNQPQHF	TGTGCTAGTGGTCCCGACAGGAATCAGCCCCAGCATTTT
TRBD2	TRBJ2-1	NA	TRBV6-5	CASSYEGGRGYNEQFF	TGTGCCAGCAGTTACGAAGGCGGGAGGGGTTACAATGAGCAGTTCTTC
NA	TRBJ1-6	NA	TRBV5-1	CASSWGQQGTSPLHF	TGCGCCAGCAGCTGGGGCCAGCAGGGCACTTCACCCCTCCACTTT
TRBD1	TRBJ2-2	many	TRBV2	CASSGDRGIAGELFF	TGTGCCAGCAGTGGTGACAGGGGAATAGCCGGGGAGCTGTTTTTT
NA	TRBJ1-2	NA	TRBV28	CASSAGGVGARSGIGYTF	TGTGCCAGCAGTGCGGGGGGTGTAGGGGCCCGTTCGGGGATAGGCTACACCTTC
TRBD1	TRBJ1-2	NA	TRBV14	CASSPRTGTRGYTF	TGTGCCAGCAGCCCTAGGACAGGGACGCGGGGCTACACCTTC
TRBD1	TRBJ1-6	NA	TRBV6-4	CASSAQTGPNSPLHF	TGTGCCAGCAGTGCCCAGACAGGGCCGAATTCACCCCTCCACTTT
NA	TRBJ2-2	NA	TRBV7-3	CASSLSQVTGELFF	TGTGCCAGCAGCTTAAGTCAGGTCACCGGGGAGCTGTTTTTT
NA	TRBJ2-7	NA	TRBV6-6	CASSSQKYEQYF	TGTGCCAGCAGTTCCCAAAAATACGAGCAGTACTTC
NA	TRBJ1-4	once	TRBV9	CASSPARGVNEKLFF	TGTGCCAGCAGCCCAGCCAGGGGTGTTAATGAAAAACTGTTTTTT
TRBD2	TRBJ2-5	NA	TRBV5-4	CASSLGTSGQETQYF	TGTGCCAGCAGCTTGGGAACTAGCGGCCAAGAGACCCAGTACTTC
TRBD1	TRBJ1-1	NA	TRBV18	CASSRDRDTEAFF	TGTGCCAGCTCACGGGACAGGGACACTGAAGCTTTCTTT
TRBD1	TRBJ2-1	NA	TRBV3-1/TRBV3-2	CASSPSPGQGYYNEQFF	TGTGCCAGCAGCCCCTCACCGGGACAGGGATATTACAATGAGCAGTTCTTC
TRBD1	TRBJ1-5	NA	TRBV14	CASSQDMKGASNQPQHF	TGTGCCAGCAGCCAAGATATGAAGGGGGCTAGCAATCAGCCCCAGCATTTT
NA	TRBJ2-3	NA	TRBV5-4	CASSYSTDTQYF	TGTGCCAGCAGTTACTCCACAGATACGCAGTATTTT
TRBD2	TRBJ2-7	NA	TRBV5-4	CASSFPSGSLEQYF	TGTGCCAGCAGCTTTCCTAGCGGGAGTCTCGAGCAGTACTTC
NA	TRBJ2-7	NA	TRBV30	CAWRVTGTYEQYF	TGTGCCTGGAGGGTTACAGGGACCTACGAGCAGTACTTC
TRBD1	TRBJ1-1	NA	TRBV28	CASSSPGRGRYTEAFF	TGTGCCAGCAGTTCGCCCGGCAGGGGGCGGTACACTGAAGCTTTCTTT
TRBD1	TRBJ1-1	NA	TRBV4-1	CASSHDRGDTEAFF	TGCGCCAGCAGCCACGACAGGGGGGACACTGAAGCTTTCTTT
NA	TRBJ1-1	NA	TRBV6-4	CASRRPSSPPEAFF	TGTGCCAGCAGGCGCCCTTCTTCCCCGCCCGAAGCTTTCTTT
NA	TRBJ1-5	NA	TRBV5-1	CASSPTGQRNQPQHF	TGCGCCAGCAGCCCGACCGGACAGCGAAATCAGCCCCAGCATTTT
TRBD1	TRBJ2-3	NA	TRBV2	CASSEDRGNTDTQYF	TGTGCCAGCAGTGAAGACAGGGGGAACACAGATACGCAGTATTTT
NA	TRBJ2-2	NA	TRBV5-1	CASSPDSPDTGELFF	TGCGCCAGCAGCCCGGACAGTCCGGACACCGGGGAGCTGTTTTTT